This T cell receptor beta chain appears in the sequencing data of a study of blood T cell repertoires in COVID-19. Study-wide background: COVID-19 samples collected from the United States, Italy and Spain covered acute and convalescent phases. T cells, B-cell-depleted T cells, or PBMCs supplied cDNA or gDNA.

It was during active infection that Seattle patients were enrolled and then longitudinally followed. Profiled with immunoSEQ multiplex PCR; TCRdb holds only in-frame clones, not every one. Altogether fewer than 200,000 clones are present, 80% to 90% being singletons, with the ten largest covering less than 15%. This CDR3 region has 17 residues. The germline V gene encodes CDR1 SGHVS and CDR2 FNYEAQ. V was trimmed by 5 bases and J by 5 bases, leaving 23 bases between them. The sequencing sample was made of peripheral blood. This receptor was obtained from a woman at least 80 years old with COVID-19, enrolled during active disease. The chain couples TRBV7-6 to TRBJ2-3, with D tentatively TRBD1 (6 bases). CDR3 region: CASSPIWQKGVEDTQYF. For the CDR3, the DNA is TGTGCCAGCAGCCCGATTTGGCAGAAGGGGGTCGAAGATACGCAGTATTTT.